The T cell receptor (beta chain) described here comes from a study of shared clonotypes between healthy human individuals. Study conclusions and caveats: Among non-shared clonotypes, generation probabilities were lower than among those shared by all four donors.

Replicate PCRs from sorted subsets contained around 200 ng DNA, which is approximately 30,000 T cell genomes. The repertoire was sequenced with immunoSEQ multiplex PCR; TCRdb's copy has only in-frame clones and lacks some. The sample holds 2 million to 2.5 million clones, approximately 96% seen once. Details on this clone: Its antigen is currently unknown.

The investigators split CD4+ cells into a CD45RA+ naive subset and a CD45RA-negative memory subset. Trimming took 2 bases from V and 0 from J, leaving 8 bases between them. Germline CDR1 is MGHRA and CDR2 is YSYEKL. The CDR3 extends over 15 amino acids. The sequenced sample consisted of naive CD4+ T cells sorted from blood. Subset given: CD45RA+ positively selected. This chain connects TRBV4-1 to TRBJ1-3, with unresolved D. The source is a man in his late teens or twenties in good health. CDR3 amino acids: CASSQQAFSGNTIYF. CDR3 in DNA: TGCGCCAGCAGCCAACAGGCATTCTCTGGAAACACCATATATTTT.